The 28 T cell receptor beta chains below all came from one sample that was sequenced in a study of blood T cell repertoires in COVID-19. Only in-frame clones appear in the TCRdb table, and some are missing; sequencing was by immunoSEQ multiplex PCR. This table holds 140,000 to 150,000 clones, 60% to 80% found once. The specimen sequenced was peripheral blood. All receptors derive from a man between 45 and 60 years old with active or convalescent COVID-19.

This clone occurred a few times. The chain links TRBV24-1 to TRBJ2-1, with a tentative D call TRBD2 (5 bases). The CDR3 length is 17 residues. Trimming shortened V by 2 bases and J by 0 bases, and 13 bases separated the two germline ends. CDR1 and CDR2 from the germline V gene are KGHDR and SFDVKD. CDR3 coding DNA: TGTGCCACCAGTGATTCGCTGGACTTGAGCTCCTACAATGAGCAGTTCTTC. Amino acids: CATSDSLDLSSYNEQFF.

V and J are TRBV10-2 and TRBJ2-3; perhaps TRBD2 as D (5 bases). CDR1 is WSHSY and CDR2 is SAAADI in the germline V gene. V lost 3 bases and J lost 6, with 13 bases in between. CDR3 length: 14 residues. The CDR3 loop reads CASSEASGLDTQYF. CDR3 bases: TGCGCCAGCAGTGAAGCAAGCGGCCTGGATACGCAGTATTTT.

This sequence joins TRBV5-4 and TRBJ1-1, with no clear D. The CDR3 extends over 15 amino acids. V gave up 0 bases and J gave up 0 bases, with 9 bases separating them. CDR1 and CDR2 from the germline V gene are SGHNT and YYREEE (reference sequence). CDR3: CASSLAPDMNTEAFF. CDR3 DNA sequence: TGTGCCAGCAGCTTGGCCCCAGATATGAACACTGAAGCTTTCTTT.

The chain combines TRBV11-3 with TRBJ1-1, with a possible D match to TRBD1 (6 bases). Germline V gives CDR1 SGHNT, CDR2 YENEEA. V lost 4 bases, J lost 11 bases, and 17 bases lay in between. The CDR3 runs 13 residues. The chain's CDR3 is CASSSGQLQGAFF. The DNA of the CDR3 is TGTGCCAGCAGCTCCGGACAGCTTCAGGGGGCTTTCTTT.

The CDR3 DNA reads as TGCAGCGTTGGGACAGGGGGGCATGGCTACACCTTC. Translating gives CSVGTGGHGYTF. The chain combines TRBV29-1 with TRBJ1-2; 10 bases map to TRBD1. V was clipped by 4 bases and J by 6 bases; unmatched bases: 2. There are 12 residues in the CDR3. Germline V lookup: CDR1 SQVTM, CDR2 ANQGSEA.

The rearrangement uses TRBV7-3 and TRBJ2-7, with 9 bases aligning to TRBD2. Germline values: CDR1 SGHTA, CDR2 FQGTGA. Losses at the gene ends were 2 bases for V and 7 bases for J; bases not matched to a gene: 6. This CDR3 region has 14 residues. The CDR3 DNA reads TGTGCCAGCAGCTTAGCGGGAGGGCCGCAAGAGCAGTACTTC. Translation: CASSLAGGPQEQYF.

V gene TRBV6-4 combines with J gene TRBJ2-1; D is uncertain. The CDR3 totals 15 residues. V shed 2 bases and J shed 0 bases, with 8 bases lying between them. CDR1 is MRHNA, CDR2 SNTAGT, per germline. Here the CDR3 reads CASSDVVSSYNEQFF. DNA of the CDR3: TGTGCCAGCAGTGACGTAGTTAGCTCCTACAATGAGCAGTTCTTC.

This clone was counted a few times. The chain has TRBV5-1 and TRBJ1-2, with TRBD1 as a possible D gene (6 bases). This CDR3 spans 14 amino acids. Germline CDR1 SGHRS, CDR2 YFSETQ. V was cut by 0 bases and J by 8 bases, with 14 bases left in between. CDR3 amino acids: CASSLDLGDNGYTF. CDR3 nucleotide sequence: TGCGCCAGCAGCTTGGATCTGGGGGACAACGGCTACACCTTC.

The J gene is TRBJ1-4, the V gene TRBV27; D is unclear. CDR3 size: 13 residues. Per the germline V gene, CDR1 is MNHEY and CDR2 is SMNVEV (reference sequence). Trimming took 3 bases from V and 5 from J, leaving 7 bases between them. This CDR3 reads CASSFGRNEKLFF. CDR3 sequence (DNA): TGTGCCAGCAGTTTTGGGCGCAATGAAAAACTGTTTTTT. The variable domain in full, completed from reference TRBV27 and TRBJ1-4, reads EAQVTQNPRYLITVTGKKLTVTCSQNMNHEYMSWYRQDPGLGLRQIYYSMNVEVTDKGDVPEGYKVSRKEKRNFPLILESPSPNQTSLYFCASSFGRNEKLFFGSGTQLSVL.

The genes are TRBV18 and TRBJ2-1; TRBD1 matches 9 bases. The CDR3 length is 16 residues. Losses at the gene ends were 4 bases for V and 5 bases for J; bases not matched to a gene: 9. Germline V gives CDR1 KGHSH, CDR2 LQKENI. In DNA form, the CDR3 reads TGTGCCAGCTCACATACCCGGGGACAGGGTCACAATGAGCAGTTCTTC. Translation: CASSHTRGQGHNEQFF.

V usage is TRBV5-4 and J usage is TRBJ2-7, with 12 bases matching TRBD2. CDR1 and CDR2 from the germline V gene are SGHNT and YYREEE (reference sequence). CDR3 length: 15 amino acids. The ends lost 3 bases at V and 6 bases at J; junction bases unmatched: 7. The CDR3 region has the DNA TGTGCCAGCAGCTCAAAGACTAGCGGGAGATTCGAGCAGTACTTC. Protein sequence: CASSSKTSGRFEQYF. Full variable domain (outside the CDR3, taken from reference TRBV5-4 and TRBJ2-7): ETGVTQSPTHLIKTRGQQVTLRCSSQSGHNTVSWYQQALGQGPQFIFQYYREEENGRGNFPPRFSGLQFPNYSSELNVNALELDDSALYLCASSSKTSGRFEQYFGPGTRLTVT.

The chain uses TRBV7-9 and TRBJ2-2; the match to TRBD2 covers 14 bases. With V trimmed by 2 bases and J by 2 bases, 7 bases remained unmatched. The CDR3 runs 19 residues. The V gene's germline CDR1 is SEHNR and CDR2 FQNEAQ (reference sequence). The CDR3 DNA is TGTGCCAGCAGCTTACTTGGACTAGCGGGAGGATTAAACACCGGGGAGCTGTTTTTT. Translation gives CASSLLGLAGGLNTGELFF.

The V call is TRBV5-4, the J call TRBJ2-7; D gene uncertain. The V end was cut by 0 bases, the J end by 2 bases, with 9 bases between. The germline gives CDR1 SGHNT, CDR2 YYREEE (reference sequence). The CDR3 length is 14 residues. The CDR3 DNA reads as TGTGCCAGCAGCTTGGAGGTACAGCCCTACGAGCAGTACTTC. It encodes CASSLEVQPYEQYF.

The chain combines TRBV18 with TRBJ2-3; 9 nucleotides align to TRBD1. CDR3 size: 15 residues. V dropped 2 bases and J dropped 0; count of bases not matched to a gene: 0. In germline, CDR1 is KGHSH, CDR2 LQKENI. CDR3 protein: CASSPGQGSTDTQYF. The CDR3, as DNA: TGTGCCAGCTCACCAGGACAGGGGAGCACAGATACGCAGTATTTT.

The CDR3 protein is CASRWVAGGEQYF. The CDR3 coding sequence is TGTGCCAGCCGGTGGGTAGCGGGGGGCGAGCAGTACTTC. This chain joins TRBV2 and TRBJ2-7; 10 bases match TRBD2. Germline loops: CDR1 SNHLY, CDR2 FYNNEI. V trimming: 8 bases; J trimming: 6 bases; junction bases outside the gene matches: 7. This CDR3 has 13 amino acids.

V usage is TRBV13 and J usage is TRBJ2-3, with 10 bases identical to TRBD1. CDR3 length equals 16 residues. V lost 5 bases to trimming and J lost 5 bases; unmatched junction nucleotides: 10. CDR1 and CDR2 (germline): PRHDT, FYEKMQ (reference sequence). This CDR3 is CASSVTGTGEIDTQYF. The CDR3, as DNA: TGTGCCAGCAGCGTGACCGGGACAGGGGAAATAGATACGCAGTATTTT.

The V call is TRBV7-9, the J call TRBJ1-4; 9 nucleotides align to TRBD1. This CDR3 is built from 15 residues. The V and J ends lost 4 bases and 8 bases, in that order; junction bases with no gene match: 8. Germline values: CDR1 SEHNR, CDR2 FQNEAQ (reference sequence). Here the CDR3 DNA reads TGTGCCAGCAGCTCCACAGGGGGCGCGCGGGAAAAACTGTTTTTT. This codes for CASSSTGGAREKLFF.

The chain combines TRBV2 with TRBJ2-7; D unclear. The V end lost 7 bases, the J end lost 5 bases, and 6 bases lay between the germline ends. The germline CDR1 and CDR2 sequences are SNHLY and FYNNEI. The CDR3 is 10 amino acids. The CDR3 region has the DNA TGTGCCAGCATCTTCCACGAGCAGTACTTC. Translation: CASIFHEQYF. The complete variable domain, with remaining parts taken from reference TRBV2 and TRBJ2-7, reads EPEVTQTPSHQVTQMGQEVILRCVPISNHLYFYWYRQILGQKVEFLVSFYNNEISEKSEIFDDQFSVERPDGSNFTLKIRSTKLEDSAMYFCASIFHEQYFGPGTRLTVT.

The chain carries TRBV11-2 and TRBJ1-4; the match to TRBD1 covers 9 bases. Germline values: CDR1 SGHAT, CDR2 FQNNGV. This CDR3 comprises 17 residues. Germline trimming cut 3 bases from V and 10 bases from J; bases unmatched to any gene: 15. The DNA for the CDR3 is TGTGCCAGCAGCTTCGATTTTACAGGGGGCGCATCCCGAAAACTGTTTTTT. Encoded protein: CASSFDFTGGASRKLFF.

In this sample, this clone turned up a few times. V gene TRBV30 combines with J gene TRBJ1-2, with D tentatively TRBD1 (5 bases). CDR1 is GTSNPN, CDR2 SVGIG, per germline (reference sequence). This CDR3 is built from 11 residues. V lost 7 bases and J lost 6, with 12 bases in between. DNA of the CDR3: TGTGCCTTGGGACGGTTCGATGGCTACACCTTC. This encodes CALGRFDGYTF.

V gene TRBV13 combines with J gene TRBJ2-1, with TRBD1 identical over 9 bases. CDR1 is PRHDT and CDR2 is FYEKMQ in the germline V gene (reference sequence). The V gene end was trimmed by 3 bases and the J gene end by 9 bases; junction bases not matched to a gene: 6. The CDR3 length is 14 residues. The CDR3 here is CASSFNRGLGEQFF. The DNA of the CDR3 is TGTGCCAGCAGCTTTAACAGGGGGCTTGGTGAGCAGTTCTTC.

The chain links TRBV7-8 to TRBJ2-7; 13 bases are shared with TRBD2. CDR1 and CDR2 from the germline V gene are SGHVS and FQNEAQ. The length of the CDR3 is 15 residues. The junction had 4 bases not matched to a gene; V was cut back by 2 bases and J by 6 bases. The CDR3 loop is CASSLPGLAGSEQYF. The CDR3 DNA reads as TGTGCCAGCAGCTTACCGGGACTAGCGGGAAGCGAGCAGTACTTC.

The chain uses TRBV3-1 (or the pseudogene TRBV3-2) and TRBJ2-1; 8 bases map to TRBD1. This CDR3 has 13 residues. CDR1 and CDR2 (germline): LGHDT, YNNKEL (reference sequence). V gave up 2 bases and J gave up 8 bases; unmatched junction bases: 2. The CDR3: CASSQQGAYEQFF. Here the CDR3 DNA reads TGTGCCAGCAGCCAACAGGGGGCTTATGAGCAGTTCTTC.

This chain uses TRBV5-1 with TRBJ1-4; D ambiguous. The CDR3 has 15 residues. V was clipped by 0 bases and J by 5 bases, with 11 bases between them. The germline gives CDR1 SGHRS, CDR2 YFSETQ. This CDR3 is CASSLVGSKNEKLFF. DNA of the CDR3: TGCGCCAGCAGCTTGGTGGGCAGCAAGAATGAAAAACTGTTTTTT.

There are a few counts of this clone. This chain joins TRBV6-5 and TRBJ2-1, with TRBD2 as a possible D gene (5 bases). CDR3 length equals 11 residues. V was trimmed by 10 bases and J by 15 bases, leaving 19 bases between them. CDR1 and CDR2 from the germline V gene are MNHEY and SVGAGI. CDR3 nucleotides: TGTGCCATCGGAGGAGACGCCCCAGCGTTCTTC. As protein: CAIGGDAPAFF.

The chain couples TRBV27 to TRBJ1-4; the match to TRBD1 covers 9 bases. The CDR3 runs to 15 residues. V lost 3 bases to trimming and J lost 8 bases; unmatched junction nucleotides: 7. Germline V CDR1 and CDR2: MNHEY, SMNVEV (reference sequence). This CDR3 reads CASSLGGQGTEKLFF. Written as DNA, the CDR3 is TGTGCCAGCAGTTTGGGGGGACAGGGTACGGAAAAACTGTTTTTT. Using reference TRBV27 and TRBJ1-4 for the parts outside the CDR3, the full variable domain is EAQVTQNPRYLITVTGKKLTVTCSQNMNHEYMSWYRQDPGLGLRQIYYSMNVEVTDKGDVPEGYKVSRKEKRNFPLILESPSPNQTSLYFCASSLGGQGTEKLFFGSGTQLSVL.

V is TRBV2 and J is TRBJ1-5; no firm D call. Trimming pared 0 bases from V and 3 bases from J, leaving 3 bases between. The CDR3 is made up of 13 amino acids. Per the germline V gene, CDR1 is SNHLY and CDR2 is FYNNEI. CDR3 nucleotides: TGTGCCAGCAGTGAAGCCTCCAATCAGCCCCAGCATTTT. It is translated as CASSEASNQPQHF.

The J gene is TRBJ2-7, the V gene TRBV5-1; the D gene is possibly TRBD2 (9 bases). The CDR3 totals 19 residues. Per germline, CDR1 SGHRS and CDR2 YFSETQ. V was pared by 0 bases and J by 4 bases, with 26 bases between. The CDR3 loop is CASSLAGRGRLAGFYEQYF. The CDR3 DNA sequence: TGCGCCAGCAGCTTGGCGGGCAGGGGGCGGCTAGCGGGATTTTACGAGCAGTACTTC.